These T cell receptor beta chains were read from a single sample in a study of T-cell reconstitution after alpha-beta-depleted transplantation in children. MiXCR was run by TCRdb on the PCR reads, yielding one entry per CDR3 protein. The table shows 200,000 or so distinct CDR3 sequences, with about 6% occurring only once. Sequenced material: PBMCs, taken before TCRalphabeta/CD19-depleted stem cell transplant. These receptors originate from a girl less than two years old with combined immunodeficiency, due to receive a stem cell transplant. Each CDR3 is given with its conserved first and last residue. Each record gives: J gene, V gene, CDR3 protein.

j_gene: TRBJ2-2
v_gene: TRBV11-2
CDR3aa: CASSRLPPGTSRNGELFF

j_gene: TRBJ2-5
v_gene: TRBV12-3/TRBV12-4
CDR3aa: CASSALAGGETQYF

j_gene: TRBJ2-7
v_gene: TRBV28
CDR3aa: CASSLEDRSYEQYF

j_gene: TRBJ2-2
v_gene: TRBV19
CDR3aa: CASSANQWNTGELFF

j_gene: TRBJ2-3
v_gene: TRBV20-1
CDR3aa: CSAWDSRADTQYF

j_gene: TRBJ1-6
v_gene: TRBV28
CDR3aa: CASSLEVRGKSHSPLHF

j_gene: TRBJ2-1
v_gene: TRBV27
CDR3aa: CASSSFYNEQFF

j_gene: TRBJ1-1
v_gene: TRBV29-1
CDR3aa: CSVGEGWGTEAFF

j_gene: TRBJ2-7
v_gene: TRBV4-3
CDR3aa: CASSQGWGSGYEQYF

j_gene: TRBJ2-2
v_gene: TRBV20-1
CDR3aa: CSARDYYTGELFF

j_gene: TRBJ2-7
v_gene: TRBV7-9
CDR3aa: CASSPSQGPVYEQYF

j_gene: TRBJ2-1
v_gene: TRBV19
CDR3aa: CASSIGDVINEQFF

j_gene: TRBJ2-3
v_gene: TRBV7-2
CDR3aa: CASSIGGVDTDTQYF

j_gene: TRBJ2-7
v_gene: TRBV14
CDR3aa: CASSQEAGGAYEQYF

j_gene: TRBJ2-5
v_gene: TRBV9
CDR3aa: CASSVGNRGQETQYF

j_gene: TRBJ2-7
v_gene: TRBV12-3/TRBV12-4
CDR3aa: CASSLWDRTYEQYF

j_gene: TRBJ1-4
v_gene: TRBV7-3
CDR3aa: CASSNGQLRGGSEKLFF

j_gene: TRBJ2-7
v_gene: TRBV6-6
CDR3aa: CASEGYNGYEQYF

j_gene: TRBJ2-1
v_gene: TRBV6-2/TRBV6-3
CDR3aa: CASSRGGTRVYNEQFF

j_gene: TRBJ2-7
v_gene: TRBV20-1
CDR3aa: CSASSSYYYEQYF

j_gene: TRBJ2-3
v_gene: TRBV12-3/TRBV12-4
CDR3aa: CASSLSSSPRLPTDTQYF

j_gene: TRBJ2-1
v_gene: TRBV24-1
CDR3aa: CATSDLSGGAYNEQFF

j_gene: TRBJ1-1
v_gene: TRBV12-3/TRBV12-4
CDR3aa: CASSFVPRAEAFF

j_gene: TRBJ2-7
v_gene: TRBV20-1
CDR3aa: CSAPLAESSYEQYF

j_gene: TRBJ2-2
v_gene: TRBV29-1
CDR3aa: CSVEGGQGARDGELFF

j_gene: TRBJ2-7
v_gene: TRBV4-2
CDR3aa: CASSYWEGPYEQYF

j_gene: TRBJ1-4
v_gene: TRBV9
CDR3aa: CDSSVEGGSQNEKLFF

j_gene: TRBJ2-1
v_gene: TRBV29-1
CDR3aa: CSVEDPSAPHNEQFF

j_gene: TRBJ2-1
v_gene: TRBV11-1
CDR3aa: CASSQGWEIVHEQFF

j_gene: TRBJ2-3
v_gene: TRBV11-2
CDR3aa: CASSLSAGDTQYF

j_gene: TRBJ2-5
v_gene: TRBV6-1
CDR3aa: CASSPKPGDRFQETQYF

j_gene: TRBJ2-2
v_gene: TRBV6-6
CDR3aa: CASSYPGRGELFF

j_gene: TRBJ1-5
v_gene: TRBV6-5
CDR3aa: CASRTTGTGSQPQHF

j_gene: TRBJ2-7
v_gene: TRBV29-1
CDR3aa: CSVEETSGYNYEQYF

j_gene: TRBJ2-5
v_gene: TRBV12-3/TRBV12-4
CDR3aa: CASSLGSLAQYF